This paragraph reports one T cell receptor beta chain. Data came from immunoSEQ multiplex PCR; TCRdb stores just in-frame clones and leaves some out. Among approximately 120,000 clones, more than 85% were seen once, and the ten largest hold roughly 18%. This sample is drawn from a study of control samples from healthy donors and cancer patients. Sample: blood. The TCR sequence derives from a woman between 50 and 59 years old in good health.

The CDR3 spells CASSEAASASSYEQYF. In DNA form, the CDR3 reads TGTGCCAGCAGTGAAGCGGCTAGCGCAAGCTCCTACGAGCAGTACTTC. The chain is built from TRBV2 and TRBJ2-7; D is possibly TRBD2 (6 bases). CDR1 is SNHLY and CDR2 is FYNNEI in the germline V gene. This CDR3 spans 16 amino acids. The ends were cut back, 0 bases at V and 0 bases at J, with 12 bases in the middle.